This record covers a single TCR beta chain. This clone was picked up one time. Its antigen remains unidentified. No much larger clonotype is one base removed from it; base qualities were not supplied. The data are from a study of blood T cell repertoires in COVID-19 (TCRdb year 2020). At the level of the whole study: The collaborator samples originated in the United States, Italy and Spain and spanned the acute and convalescent phases of COVID-19. The prospective study material was composed of cDNA or gDNA derived from T cells, B-cell-depleted T cells, or PBMCs. The dataset comprised deeply sampled blood TCRbeta repertoires from subjects exposed to, actively infected with, or recovered from COVID-19. The repertoires were released in a freely available public database intended as a resource for research on the immune response to SARS-CoV-2. Samples came from the ongoing ImmuneRACE study (first 160 participants) plus 1,254 subjects from 6 global collaborators. The sample metadata nearly always contained a de-identified subject ID, COVID-19 status, age in years and sex. HLA class I and class II types, where available, came from metadata supplied by the sample provider rather than from assay-based typing.

Points the paper makes about the study in general: The amount of clinical and demographic metadata varied by source and participant and was provided uncurated.

The immunoSEQ Assay, a bias-controlled multiplex PCR, was used to amplify TCRbeta CDR3 regions from genomic DNA. For the original study's pipeline: Nucleated cell counts per sample were estimated from amplification of reference gene primers within the assay. Sequence reads were collapsed and filtered to measure the absolute abundance of every unique TCRbeta CDR3 rearrangement. Productive Simpson clonality was computed per sample as the square root of Simpson's diversity index over productive rearrangements. The source is immuneACCESS, and TCRdb retained only in-frame sequences with V and J called. Part of the clones is not carried over; for the studies checked, unresolved V genes explain less than half of this, and the remainder is unexplained. V and J calls plus clone size are reproduced from that table; the DNA served to infer D and trimming. Within this sample are about 330,000 clones, with approximately 92% of them counted one time only. Clones ranked in the top ten supply roughly 20% of the sample.

In the prospective study, participants were about 18 to 95 years old, resided in about two dozen geographic areas of the United States, and were enrolled through a virtual design. In the prospective study, cohorts were assigned on the basis of participant-reported clinical history obtained from a screening survey and a study questionnaire. Recovered participants in ImmuneRACE Cohort 3 were defined as having two consecutive negative NP/OP PCR tests, clearance from a healthcare professional, or resolution of symptoms. Mobile phlebotomists in the prospective study collected whole blood, serum and a nasopharyngeal or oropharyngeal swab from every participant. Additional blood draws and questionnaires over an approximately 2-month period could optionally be provided by prospective study participants. Prospective study blood samples were shipped either frozen or at room temperature before DNA extraction.

Cut back by 4 bases and 11 bases, the V and J ends lie 24 bases apart. The germline V gene specifies SGDLS as CDR1 and YYNGEE as CDR2. The CDR3 goes from the cysteine to the phenylalanine over 15 residues. Of all the DNA, just the CDR3 is kept, 45 bases in frame from base 1. The sequenced material came from PBMCs or T cells enriched from blood (not recorded which). The receptor was derived from a woman aged 30 to 39 who had recovered from COVID-19. The chain couples TRBV9 to TRBJ1-1, with the D gene uncertain. Here is the DNA: TGTGCCAGCAGCCCCACCGGGAGAACGTTTGAGTTGGCTTTCTTT. Translated, it gives CASSPTGRTFELAFF.